This T cell receptor beta chain was found in a study of blood T cell repertoires in COVID-19. Between the trimmed V and J ends, which lost 0 bases and 2 bases, there was a span of 14 bases. The CDR3 loop spans 17 amino acids. Here immunoSEQ multiplex PCR was the method, and the copy in TCRdb shows in-frame clones only, minus some. The sample includes 50,000 to 75,000 clones, about 75% seen only once; the top ten take 50% to 55%. Ten or more counts support this clone. The sample consisted of peripheral blood. The V and J genes are TRBV23-1 and TRBJ1-3, with a tentative D call TRBD1 (6 bases). TRBV23-1 is given ORF status, its function remaining uncertain. This receptor was obtained from a woman of 80 years or more with acute or convalescent COVID-19. The CDR3 region is CASSQSKGRGPGNTIYF. In DNA form, the CDR3 reads TGCGCCAGCAGTCAATCGAAGGGCAGGGGCCCTGGAAACACCATATATTTT.